These T cell receptor beta chains were read from a single sample in a study of blood T cell repertoires in COVID-19. Clones were read by immunoSEQ multiplex PCR, and TCRdb kept only the in-frame ones, dropping some. The data contain about 360,000 clones, 81% of them singletons. Source material: peripheral blood. These receptors came from a human donor with acute or convalescent COVID-19. The donor label of this sample is uncertain. The CDR3 runs from the conserved cysteine through the conserved F or W. The order of the fields is D gene, J gene, V gene, clone size, CDR3 DNA, CDR3 protein. The D gene is left open where the match is weak. Some rows mark clone size as missing; the rest say once, few, many or name a class of expanded clone.

>NA|TRBJ1-6|TRBV7-9|NA
TGTGCCAGCAGCTTATGGGAGGGGACCGATTCACCCCTCCACTTT
CASSLWEGTDSPLHF
>NA|TRBJ2-1|TRBV5-5|NA
TGTGCCAGCAGCCTAACGTCAACTAGCTCCAAGGGCAATGAGCAGTTCTTC
CASSLTSTSSKGNEQFF
>NA|TRBJ2-5|TRBV7-9|NA
TGTGCCAGCAGCTTAGTAGGGGGAGAAGAGACCCAGTACTTC
CASSLVGGEETQYF
>NA|TRBJ1-1|TRBV5-1|NA
TGCGCCAGCAGCTTAACAGACACTGAAGCTTTCTTT
CASSLTDTEAFF
>TRBD2|TRBJ2-5|TRBV4-2|NA
TGTGCCAGCAGCCAAGATGGGGGGGTGGGAGAGACCCAGTACTTC
CASSQDGGVGETQYF
>TRBD2|TRBJ2-1|TRBV7-8|few
TGTGCCAGCAGCTTAACCCAGGGACTAGCGGGAGTAACGAATGAGCAGTTCTTC
CASSLTQGLAGVTNEQFF
>TRBD1|TRBJ2-7|TRBV5-1|NA
TGCGCCAGCAGCACAGGGACAGGGTCAGGACTCACCTACGAGCAGTACTTC
CASSTGTGSGLTYEQYF
>TRBD2|TRBJ2-1|TRBV4-2|NA
TGTGCCAGCAGCCCCCGTGGAGCGGGAGCCAATGAGCAGTTCTTC
CASSPRGAGANEQFF
>NA|TRBJ2-5|TRBV7-8|NA
TGTGCCAGCAGCATAGGGGTGACAGGACAAGAGACCCAGTACTTC
CASSIGVTGQETQYF
>TRBD1|TRBJ1-2|TRBV3-1/TRBV3-2|NA
TGTGCCAGCAGCCAAGTGGCAGGGGGCGGCTACACCTTC
CASSQVAGGGYTF
>NA|TRBJ1-5|TRBV25-1|NA
TGTGCCAGCAGTGAACGTGGAGGGAGTCAGCCCCAGCATTTT
CASSERGGSQPQHF
>NA|TRBJ1-2|TRBV3-1/TRBV3-2|NA
TGTGCCAGCAGCCAAGATCGGGGGGCGGATGGCTACACCTTC
CASSQDRGADGYTF
>NA|TRBJ1-1|TRBV25-1|NA
TGTGCCAGCAGTAGGGACTGGGAAGCTTTCTTT
CASSRDWEAFF
>TRBD2|TRBJ2-2|TRBV7-6|NA
TGTGCCAGCAGCTTAGGCGGCGGGAGGGTGACCGGGGAGCTGTTTTTT
CASSLGGGRVTGELFF
>TRBD2|TRBJ2-1|TRBV19|NA
TGTGCCAGTAGTATAAGCGGGAACTCCTACAATGAGCAGTTCTTC
CASSISGNSYNEQFF